The 16 T cell receptor beta chains listed next were all sequenced from one sample in a study of blood T cell repertoires in COVID-19. Profiling relied on immunoSEQ multiplex PCR, and the TCRdb table lists in-frame clones only, not all of them. In the table there are approximately 210,000 clones, around 80% of which are singletons. Sequencing was carried out using peripheral blood. These receptors were taken from a human donor in a cohort sampled during active COVID-19.

The rearrangement links TRBV24-1 to TRBJ1-1, with 9 positions matching TRBD1. J gave up 1 base and V 7 bases, and 9 bases lay outside the gene matches. The CDR3 is made up of 16 amino acids. The germline gives CDR1 KGHDR, CDR2 SFDVKD. CDR3 sequence reads: CATRPRGQGKNTEAFF. The CDR3 DNA follows: TGTGCCACCAGGCCCCGCGGACAGGGGAAGAACACTGAAGCTTTCTTT.

This clone showed up just a few times. The chain couples TRBV28 to TRBJ1-4, with 9 bases fitting TRBD1. Germline V gene data show CDR1 as MDHEN and CDR2 as SYDVKM. With 4 bases clipped from V and 4 bases from J, the junction kept 10 bases outside the gene matches. The length of the CDR3 is 17 residues. This CDR3 reads CASSSPGQGYGNEKLFF. The DNA for the CDR3 is TGTGCCAGCAGTTCGCCGGGACAGGGTTATGGTAATGAAAAACTGTTTTTT.

This clone has just one count. This chain links TRBV27 with TRBJ1-6; D is uncertain. Trimming stripped 5 bases from V and 9 bases from J, with 14 bases between. Germline CDR1 is MNHEY and CDR2 is SMNVEV (reference sequence). The CDR3 length is 14 residues. In DNA form, the CDR3 reads TGTGCCAGCAGTCTTACCGGGTTGGCTTCACCCCTCCACTTT. This sequence encodes CASSLTGLASPLHF.

On this clone: One junction end disagrees with the germline gene, perhaps due to a read error. V is TRBV7-7 and J is TRBJ1-6; D gene unclear. The germline gives CDR1 SSHAT, CDR2 FNYEAQ (reference sequence). This CDR3 region has 14 residues. CDR3 amino acids: CASSPPDNNSPLHF. Written as DNA, the CDR3 is TGTGCTAGCAGCCCTCCTGACAATAATTCACCCCTCCACTTT.

Only one count was recorded for this clone. The chain employs TRBV19 and TRBJ2-1; 7 bases are a match to TRBD2. V trimming: 3 bases; J trimming: 9 bases; junction bases outside the gene matches: 11. Germline V CDR1 and CDR2: LNHDA, SQIVND (reference sequence). This CDR3 has 15 residues. CDR3 region: CASSIGGSWGSEQFF. CDR3 DNA: TGTGCCAGTAGTATCGGCGGGAGTTGGGGGAGTGAGCAGTTCTTC.

This clone is a singleton in its sample. V usage is TRBV29-1 and J usage is TRBJ1-2; 8 nucleotides line up with TRBD1. Germline lookup yields CDR1 SQVTM and CDR2 ANQGSEA. V trimming: 6 bases; J trimming: 8 bases; junction bases outside the gene matches: 5. CDR3 length equals 11 residues. CDR3 protein: CSVGTGGGYTF. Written as DNA, the CDR3 is TGCAGCGTGGGGACAGGAGGGGGCTACACCTTC.

Comment on this clone: One base away lies a much larger clone, so this may be a sequencing read error. The chain combines TRBV3-1 (or the pseudogene TRBV3-2) with TRBJ2-5; 8 bases map to TRBD2. Germline trimming cut 4 bases from V and 5 bases from J; bases unmatched to any gene: 0. In germline, CDR1 is LGHDT, CDR2 YNNKEL (reference sequence). This CDR3 contains 12 residues. CDR3 region: CASSPGGETQYF. The CDR3 nucleotides read TGTGCCAGCAGCCCGGGGGGGGAGACCCAGTACTTC.

A single count supports this clone. The CDR3 spells CASSLGRAYEQYF. In DNA, the CDR3 is TGTGCCAGCAGCTTAGGCAGGGCCTACGAGCAGTACTTC. The rearrangement joins TRBV7-2 to TRBJ2-7, with a possible D match to TRBD1 (5 bases). CDR3 length equals 13 residues. Between the trimmed V and J ends, which lost 1 base and 2 bases, there was a span of 6 bases. CDR1 is SGHTA and CDR2 is FQGNSA in the germline V gene.

The V call is TRBV2, the J call TRBJ2-1; TRBD1 agrees at 8 bases. V lost 8 bases to trimming and J lost 6 bases; unmatched junction nucleotides: 9. Germline V gives CDR1 SNHLY, CDR2 FYNNEI. The CDR3 is made up of 14 amino acids. CDR3 loop: CASSTNRGSNEQFF. In DNA, the CDR3 is TGTGCCAGCTCGACGAACAGGGGGAGCAATGAGCAGTTCTTC.

V usage is TRBV6-4 and J usage is TRBJ2-7; TRBD1 agrees at 9 bases. The V gene end was trimmed by 8 bases and the J gene end by 6 bases; junction bases not matched to a gene: 14. The CDR3 covers 15 residues. CDR1 MRHNA and CDR2 SNTAGT come from the germline V gene. The CDR3 loop is CASPNRDRVRFEQYF. DNA of the CDR3: TGTGCCAGCCCTAACCGGGACAGGGTTCGGTTCGAGCAGTACTTC.

This chain connects TRBV7-9 to TRBJ2-7; 9 nucleotides line up with TRBD2. CDR1 SEHNR and CDR2 FQNEAQ come from the germline V gene (reference sequence). V shed 1 base and J 2 bases; nucleotides not matched to a gene: 9. The CDR3 extends over 17 amino acids. The CDR3 DNA reads as TGTGCCAGCAGCTTAGTTCGGCTAGCGGGACCCCCCTACGAGCAGTACTTC. It encodes CASSLVRLAGPPYEQYF.

This chain links TRBV6-5 with TRBJ1-5; unclear D gene. The germline V gene has CDR1 MNHEY and CDR2 SVGAGI. The V end was cut by 6 bases, the J end by 1 base, with 10 bases between. The CDR3 is made up of 14 amino acids. CDR3 DNA: TGTGCCAGCAGCCTTCGGTCCAGCAATCAGCCCCAGCATTTT. Translated, it gives CASSLRSSNQPQHF.

This clone was recorded once. V gene TRBV5-5 combines with J gene TRBJ1-3, with D unclear. V lost 0 bases and J 8 bases, leaving 15 bases between the germline ends. CDR1 SGHKS and CDR2 YYEKEE come from the germline V gene (reference sequence). This CDR3 comprises 15 residues. The CDR3 protein is CASSLGPGDFDTIYF. The DNA of the CDR3 is TGTGCCAGCAGCTTGGGTCCTGGAGACTTCGACACCATATATTTT.

V usage is TRBV28 and J usage is TRBJ2-4; weak D call: TRBD2 (5 bases). Trimming shortened V by 3 bases and J by 4 bases, and 16 bases separated the two germline ends. The CDR3 spans 16 residues. Germline CDR1 and CDR2: MDHEN and SYDVKM. CDR3 nucleotides: TGTGCCAGCAGTTTTTGGCCTAGCAGTAAAAAAAACATTCAGTACTTC. This translates into CASSFWPSSKKNIQYF.

J is TRBJ2-7 and V is TRBV28, with TRBD2 identical over 10 bases. Trimming cost V 5 bases and J 1 base; bases outside gene matches: 2. The CDR3 spans 14 residues. Germline V gives CDR1 MDHEN, CDR2 SYDVKM. In nucleotides, the CDR3 is TGTGCCAGCAGTCGGACTAGCGGTTCCTACGAGCAGTACTTC. Translating gives CASSRTSGSYEQYF. Full variable domain (missing parts from reference TRBV28 and TRBJ2-7): DVKVTQSSRYLVKRTGEKVFLECVQDMDHENMFWYRQDPGLGLRLIYFSYDVKMKEKGDIPEGYSVSREKKERFSLILESASTNQTSMYLCASSRTSGSYEQYFGPGTRLTVT.

The CDR3 loop is CASSSIGGSEAQYF. In nucleotides, the CDR3 is TGTGCCAGTAGTAGTATCGGGGGGTCTGAGGCCCAGTACTTC. The chain carries TRBV19 and TRBJ2-5; TRBD2 matches 7 bases. V lost 4 bases to trimming and J lost 9 bases; unmatched junction nucleotides: 11. CDR3 length: 14 residues. Per the germline V gene, CDR1 is LNHDA and CDR2 is SQIVND (reference sequence).